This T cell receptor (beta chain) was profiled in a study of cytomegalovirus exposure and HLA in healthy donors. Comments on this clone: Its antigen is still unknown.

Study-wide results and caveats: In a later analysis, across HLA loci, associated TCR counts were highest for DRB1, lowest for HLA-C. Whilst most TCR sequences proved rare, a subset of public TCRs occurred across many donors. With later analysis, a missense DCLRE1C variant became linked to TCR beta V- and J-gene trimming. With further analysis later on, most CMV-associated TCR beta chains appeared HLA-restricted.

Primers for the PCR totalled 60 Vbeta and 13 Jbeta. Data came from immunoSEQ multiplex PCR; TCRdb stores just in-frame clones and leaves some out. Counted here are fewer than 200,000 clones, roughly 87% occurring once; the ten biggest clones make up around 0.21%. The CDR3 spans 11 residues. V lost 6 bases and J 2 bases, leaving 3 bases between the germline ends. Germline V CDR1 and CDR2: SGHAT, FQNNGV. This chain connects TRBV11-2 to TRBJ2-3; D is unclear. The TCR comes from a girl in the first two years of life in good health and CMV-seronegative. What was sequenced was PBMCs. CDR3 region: CASSYTDTQYF. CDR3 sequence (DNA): TGTGCCAGCAGTTACACAGATACGCAGTATTTT.